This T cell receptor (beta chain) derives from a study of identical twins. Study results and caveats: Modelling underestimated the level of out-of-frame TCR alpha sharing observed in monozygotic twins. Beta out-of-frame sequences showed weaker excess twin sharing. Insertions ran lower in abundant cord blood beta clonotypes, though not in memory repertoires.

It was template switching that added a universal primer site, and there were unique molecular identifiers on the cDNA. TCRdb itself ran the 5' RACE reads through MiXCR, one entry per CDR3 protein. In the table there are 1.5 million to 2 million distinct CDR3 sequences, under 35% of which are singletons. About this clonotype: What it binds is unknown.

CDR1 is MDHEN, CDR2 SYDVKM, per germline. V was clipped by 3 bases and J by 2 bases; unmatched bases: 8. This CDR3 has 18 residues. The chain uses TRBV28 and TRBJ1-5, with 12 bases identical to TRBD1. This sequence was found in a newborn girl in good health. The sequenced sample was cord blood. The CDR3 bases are TGTGCCAGCAGTTTCCTCCGGGACAGGGGGCAGGGCAATCAGCCCCAGCATTTT. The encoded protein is CASSFLRDRGQGNQPQHF. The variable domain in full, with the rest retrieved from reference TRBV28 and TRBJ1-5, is DVKVTQSSRYLVKRTGEKVFLECVQDMDHENMFWYRQDPGLGLRLIYFSYDVKMKEKGDIPEGYSVSREKKERFSLILESASTNQTSMYLCASSFLRDRGQGNQPQHFGDGTRLSIL.